This T cell receptor (beta chain) was sequenced during a study of T cells after yellow fever vaccination. TCRdb analysed the 5' RACE reads with MiXCR anew, one entry per CDR3 protein. The repertoire holds some 420,000 distinct CDR3 sequences, 18% seen once, with 15% to 20% in the top ten. Details on this clonotype: The antigen is not known.

Overall study results and limits: Boosting was followed by the reappearance of most primary-vaccination clones (approximately 97% CD4, 85% to 90% CD8).

Trimming removed 4 bases from V and 0 bases from J, with 12 bases in between. This CDR3 region has 15 residues. From germline, CDR1 is MNHEY and CDR2 SVGEGT. The sample consisted of PBMCs, taken before the yellow fever booster vaccination. The chain joins TRBV6-2 or TRBV6-3 to TRBJ1-2; D remains ambiguous. This clonotype originated in a man aged 18-30 years who received the YFV17D yellow fever vaccine. This CDR3 is CASSFPGGPNYGYTF. DNA for the CDR3: TGTGCCAGCAGTTTCCCCGGAGGCCCTAACTATGGCTACACCTTC.